The 21 T cell receptor beta chains below were found in one sample sequenced in a study of T cells in tumors after PD-1 blockade. Profiling relied on immunoSEQ multiplex PCR, and the TCRdb table lists in-frame clones only, not all of them. The sample holds approximately 47,000 clones; 79% are singletons and the top ten take over 7.5%. The source was PBMCs, collected before anti-PD-1 therapy. These TCRs come from a human donor with advanced basal cell or squamous cell carcinoma (not recorded which).

The chain recombines TRBV4-1 with TRBJ1-2; D is perhaps TRBD1 (6 bases). Per germline, CDR1 MGHRA and CDR2 YSYEKL. This CDR3 is built from 15 residues. V dropped 3 bases and J dropped 4 bases, with 15 bases sitting between them. The CDR3 spells CASSQQTGATYGYTF. As DNA, the CDR3 is TGCGCCAGCAGCCAGCAAACGGGGGCCACCTATGGCTACACCTTC.

The CDR3 DNA reads TGTGCCAGCAGCCAAGTAACCCATTCCTACGAGCAGTACTTC. Encoded protein: CASSQVTHSYEQYF. This chain joins TRBV4-2 and TRBJ2-7, with unresolved D. Germline V CDR1 and CDR2: LGHNA, YNFKEQ. V gave up 1 base and J gave up 1 base, with 8 bases separating them. The CDR3 has 14 amino acids.

This chain connects TRBV18 to TRBJ2-4; a possible D gene is TRBD2 (5 bases). Germline V lookup: CDR1 KGHSH, CDR2 LQKENI. CDR3 length: 14 amino acids. Trimming shortened V by 6 bases and J by 7 bases, and 16 bases separated the two germline ends. This chain's CDR3 is CASSDSGGGNIQYF. DNA for the CDR3: TGTGCCAGCTCGGACTCCGGCGGAGGCAACATTCAGTACTTC.

This chain uses TRBV5-6 with TRBJ2-6, with 8 bases lining up with TRBD2. The CDR3 runs 17 residues. J gave up 0 bases and V 4 bases, and 6 bases lay outside the gene matches. In germline, CDR1 is SGHDT, CDR2 YYEEEE. The CDR3, as DNA: TGTGCCAGCAGCCCCGGACTAGCCTTCTCTGGGGCCAACGTCCTGACTTTC. Its protein product is CASSPGLAFSGANVLTF. The whole variable domain, remainder taken from reference TRBV5-6 and TRBJ2-6, is DAGVTQSPTHLIKTRGQQVTLRCSPKSGHDTVSWYQQALGQGPQFIFQYYEEEERQRGNFPDRFSGHQFPNYSSELNVNALLLGDSALYLCASSPGLAFSGANVLTFGAGSRLTVL.

The chain employs TRBV19 and TRBJ2-3, with 15 bases lining up with TRBD2. The trim removed 4 bases at V and 3 bases at J, leaving 8 bases unmatched. The germline V gene has CDR1 LNHDA and CDR2 SQIVND (reference sequence). The CDR3 covers 18 residues. The CDR3 here is CASSRTSGGVGLTDTQYF. The CDR3 DNA sequence: TGTGCCAGTAGTAGGACTAGCGGGGGGGTCGGATTGACAGATACGCAGTATTTT.

The V and J genes are TRBV27 and TRBJ2-7, with D maybe TRBD2 (5 bases). With 4 bases removed from V and 3 bases from J, the gap between germline ends came to 19 bases. The V gene's germline CDR1 is MNHEY and CDR2 SMNVEV (reference sequence). This CDR3 contains 16 residues. This CDR3 is CASSWGKTGNLYEQYF. In DNA form, the CDR3 reads TGTGCCAGCAGTTGGGGTAAAACGGGAAACCTCTACGAGCAGTACTTC.

The chain couples TRBV18 to TRBJ2-7; no reliable D call. Germline V gives CDR1 KGHSH, CDR2 LQKENI. With 0 bases removed from V and 5 bases from J, the gap between germline ends came to 11 bases. This CDR3 has 14 residues. In DNA, the CDR3 is TGTGCCAGCTCACCACCGTCGGGCGAGGACGAGCAGTACTTC. Amino acid sequence: CASSPPSGEDEQYF.

This clone occurred a few times. The chain combines TRBV2 with TRBJ1-5, with unresolved D. Between the trimmed V and J ends, which lost 1 base and 3 bases, there was a span of 10 bases. This CDR3 has 15 residues. Germline V lookup: CDR1 SNHLY, CDR2 FYNNEI. The CDR3 sequence: CASSEDAGYNQPQHF. CDR3 DNA: TGTGCCAGCAGTGAAGACGCCGGGTACAATCAGCCCCAGCATTTT.

The V call is TRBV5-1, the J call TRBJ1-5; D call uncertain. The germline V and J ends were trimmed by 2 bases and 2 bases, with 5 bases remaining between them. The CDR3 loop spans 13 amino acids. Germline V CDR1 and CDR2: SGHRS, YFSETQ. The CDR3 sequence is CASSFLGNQPQHF. The CDR3 DNA sequence: TGCGCCAGCAGCTTTCTCGGCAATCAGCCCCAGCATTTT.

The rearrangement joins TRBV19 to TRBJ1-2; 8 nucleotides agree with TRBD1. CDR3 length: 14 amino acids. Germline values: CDR1 LNHDA, CDR2 SQIVND (reference sequence). J gave up 3 bases and V 4 bases, and 4 bases lay outside the gene matches. The CDR3 spells CASSTQGAYYGYTF. CDR3 sequence (DNA): TGTGCCAGTAGTACTCAGGGGGCCTACTATGGCTACACCTTC.

CDR3 region: CASSLGLNYEQYF. The CDR3 bases are TGCGCCAGCAGCTTGGGACTGAACTACGAGCAGTACTTC. The chain couples TRBV5-1 to TRBJ2-7, with D uncertain. The CDR3 contains 13 residues. Germline CDR1 and CDR2: SGHRS and YFSETQ. Deletions cut 0 bases from V and 3 bases from J, with 7 bases between.

This clone was recorded only once. The chain is built from TRBV6-1 and TRBJ1-3; D call uncertain. This CDR3 is 15 amino acids long. The germline V gene encodes CDR1 MNHNS and CDR2 SASEGT. The V end was cut by 6 bases, the J end by 0 bases, with 12 bases between. CDR3 sequence: CASREDGHSGNTIYF. Written as DNA, the CDR3 is TGTGCCAGCAGGGAGGACGGCCACTCTGGAAACACCATATATTTT.

The chain combines TRBV12-3 or TRBV12-4 with TRBJ2-7; possibly TRBD2 for D (5 bases). Trimming removed 0 bases from V and 4 bases from J, with 7 bases in between. CDR3 length equals 13 residues. The CDR3 region is CASSLAPGYEQYF. The CDR3 DNA is TGTGCCAGCAGTTTAGCCCCGGGGTACGAGCAGTACTTC.

The V call is TRBV7-7, the J call TRBJ2-5, with TRBD1 matching over 7 bases. V lost 5 bases to trimming and J lost 5 bases; unmatched junction nucleotides: 5. Germline CDR1 is SSHAT and CDR2 is FNYEAQ (reference sequence). The CDR3 extends over 13 amino acids. CDR3 nucleotides: TGTGCCAGCAGCCAGGGGGTCCGGGAGACCCAGTACTTC. Protein product: CASSQGVRETQYF.

J is TRBJ2-7 and V is TRBV11-3; TRBD2 might be the D (5 bases). V was trimmed by 5 bases and J by 2 bases, leaving 10 bases between them. The CDR3 contains 13 residues. Per the germline V gene, CDR1 is SGHNT and CDR2 is YENEEA. The CDR3 DNA reads as TGTGCCAGCAGCATCGGGGTAGCCTACGAGCAGTACTTC. Translation gives CASSIGVAYEQYF.

The genes are TRBV7-9 and TRBJ1-1; TRBD1 matches at 7 bases. This CDR3 has 14 amino acids. Germline CDR1 is SEHNR and CDR2 is FQNEAQ (reference sequence). With 4 bases clipped from V and 3 bases from J, the junction kept 5 bases outside the gene matches. The CDR3 region is CASSSTGADTEAFF. The CDR3 DNA sequence: TGTGCCAGCAGCTCCACAGGGGCTGACACTGAAGCTTTCTTT.

The chain has TRBV28 and TRBJ2-7; TRBD1 might be the D (6 bases). V dropped 8 bases and J dropped 3 bases, with 14 bases sitting between them. CDR3 length: 13 residues. The V gene's germline CDR1 is MDHEN and CDR2 SYDVKM. The chain's CDR3 is CASQQGRDYEQYF. CDR3 DNA: TGTGCCAGCCAACAGGGTAGGGACTACGAGCAGTACTTC.

The CDR3 DNA reads TGCGCCAGCAGTGAGGACAAGGGCAGTAATGAGCAGTTCTTC. Its protein product is CASSEDKGSNEQFF. This chain links TRBV10-1 with TRBJ2-1; no reliable D call. The CDR3 extends over 14 amino acids. Germline-derived CDR1 and CDR2 are WNHNN and SYGVQD (reference sequence). Trimming stripped 2 bases from V and 7 bases from J, with 12 bases between.

This clone appeared a few times. The CDR3 sequence: CASSSTGGIEQFF. The DNA for the CDR3 is TGTGCCAGCAGCTCGACAGGGGGAATTGAGCAGTTCTTC. V gene TRBV3-1 (or the pseudogene TRBV3-2) combines with J gene TRBJ2-1; 9 bases agree with TRBD1. The ends lost 5 bases at V and 9 bases at J; junction bases unmatched: 5. The germline gives CDR1 LGHDT, CDR2 YNNKEL (reference sequence). There are 13 residues in the CDR3.

This CDR3 is CASSLGLAGELFF. The DNA for the CDR3 is TGTGCCAGTAGCTTAGGGCTGGCCGGGGAGCTGTTTTTT. The V and J genes are TRBV19 and TRBJ2-2; no reliable D call. This CDR3 is 13 amino acids long. The V gene lost 6 bases and the J gene lost 6 bases, with 11 bases spanning the gap. Per germline, CDR1 LNHDA and CDR2 SQIVND (reference sequence).

This chain connects TRBV12-3 or TRBV12-4 to TRBJ2-1; D is unresolved. The V gene lost 7 bases and the J gene lost 6 bases, with 7 bases spanning the gap. The CDR3 extends over 11 amino acids. The CDR3 here is CASMTFNEQFF. The CDR3 DNA follows: TGTGCCAGCATGACTTTCAATGAGCAGTTCTTC.